These 12 T cell receptor beta chains share one sample of origin, sequenced in a study of vaccination effects on CD4 cells after COVID-19. Repertoires were generated with immunoSEQ multiplex PCR, while TCRdb's copy carries only in-frame clones and drops some. The sample has 25,000 to 30,000 clones; roughly 71% are singletons. Their antigens remain unidentified. ViraFEST assay sequencing came after antigen-specific CD4+ T cells were expanded with viral peptide pools. Cultured cells yielded isolated CD4+ T cells after approximately nine days. BNT162b2 vaccine or mRNA-1273 vaccine was given to participants in two doses. The sample in question was CD4+ T cells from PBMCs cultured with HCoV-OC43 spike peptides, obtained after COVID-19 vaccination. Stated subset: HCoV-OC43 spike overlapping peptide pool stimulation. The receptors were gathered from a human donor who received a COVID-19 vaccine.

The chain uses TRBV7-9 and TRBJ2-3; no firm D call. The CDR3 covers 14 residues. Trimming stripped 1 base from V and 7 bases from J, with 12 bases between. In germline, CDR1 is SEHNR, CDR2 FQNEAQ (reference sequence). CDR3 coding DNA: TGTGCCAGCAGCTTAGGACTGGGGTTTTATACGCAGTATTTT. Protein product: CASSLGLGFYTQYF.

The V and J genes are TRBV27 and TRBJ2-5, with D unresolved. The ends were cut back, 0 bases at V and 8 bases at J, with 16 bases in the middle. The V gene's germline CDR1 is MNHEY and CDR2 SMNVEV (reference sequence). This CDR3 spans 15 amino acids. CDR3 sequence reads: CASSLSSDEGRTQYF. CDR3 in DNA: TGTGCCAGCAGTTTATCGTCGGACGAAGGACGAACCCAGTACTTC.

The J gene is TRBJ2-3, the V gene TRBV19; D perhaps matches TRBD2 (7 bases). Germline V gives CDR1 LNHDA, CDR2 SQIVND (reference sequence). This CDR3 is built from 15 residues. V lost 8 bases and J lost 7, with 22 bases in between. CDR3: CASDQGGGLTHTQYF. For the CDR3, the DNA is TGTGCCAGTGACCAAGGGGGGGGGCTGACTCATACGCAGTATTTT.

The chain joins TRBV19 to TRBJ2-4; D is possibly TRBD2 (6 bases). Germline V gene sequence: CDR1 LNHDA, CDR2 SQIVND (reference sequence). Deletions cut 6 bases from V and 6 bases from J, with 15 bases between. The CDR3 is made up of 14 amino acids. The CDR3 protein is CASSSGGPRNIQYF. DNA for the CDR3: TGTGCCAGTAGCTCCGGGGGTCCGCGAAACATTCAGTACTTC.

This rearrangement joins TRBV30 to TRBJ2-6; D not resolved. V lost 3 bases, J lost 1 base, and 4 bases lay in between. The CDR3 covers 13 residues. The germline V gene encodes CDR1 GTSNPN and CDR2 SVGIG (reference sequence). CDR3 region: CAWRGSGANVLTF. The CDR3 DNA sequence: TGTGCCTGGAGGGGGTCTGGGGCCAACGTCCTGACTTTC.

The gene calls are TRBV9 and TRBJ2-1, with 8 bases lining up with TRBD2. V lost 3 bases and J lost 0; bases outside the gene matches: 11. The CDR3 has 18 residues. The germline gives CDR1 SGDLS, CDR2 YYNGEE. This CDR3 reads CASSERRGAPSSYNEQFF. The CDR3 DNA follows: TGTGCCAGCAGCGAGAGGCGGGGGGCCCCGAGCTCCTACAATGAGCAGTTCTTC.

The J gene is TRBJ2-7, the V gene TRBV5-1; no clear D. This CDR3 region has 13 residues. V shed 1 base and J shed 3 bases, with 8 bases lying between them. The germline V gene encodes CDR1 SGHRS and CDR2 YFSETQ. The CDR3 DNA sequence: TGCGCCAGCAGCTTGTCAGCGATCTACGAGCAGTACTTC. This translates into CASSLSAIYEQYF.

The CDR3 here is CASSVRQAGAGEQYF. DNA for the CDR3: TGTGCCAGCAGTGTCCGACAGGCCGGGGCGGGGGAGCAGTACTTC. This chain links TRBV6-4 with TRBJ2-7; tentatively, D is TRBD1 or TRBD2 (6 bases each). Trimming left V 4 bases short and J 7 bases short, with 20 bases between. Germline V lookup: CDR1 MRHNA, CDR2 SNTAGT. The CDR3 consists of 15 residues.

The sample holds one count of this clone. V and J are TRBV2 and TRBJ1-4; D is unclear. Germline V gives CDR1 SNHLY, CDR2 FYNNEI. V dropped 1 base and J dropped 7 bases, with 4 bases sitting between them. The length of the CDR3 is 12 residues. This CDR3 is CASSEGVEKLFF. The CDR3 DNA sequence: TGTGCCAGCAGTGAAGGTGTTGAAAAACTGTTTTTT.

This rearrangement joins TRBV25-1 to TRBJ2-3; TRBD2 might be the D (6 bases). The V end was cut by 1 base, the J end by 2 bases, with 10 bases between. The germline CDR1 and CDR2 sequences are MGHDK and SYGVNS. The CDR3 covers 15 residues. CDR3 loop: CASSESAGFTDTQYF. In DNA, the CDR3 is TGTGCCAGCAGTGAATCAGCGGGTTTCACAGATACGCAGTATTTT. Full variable domain (remainder filled in from reference TRBV25-1 and TRBJ2-3): EADIYQTPRYLVIGTGKKITLECSQTMGHDKMYWYQQDPGMELHLIHYSYGVNSTEKGDLSSESTVSRIRTEHFPLTLESARPSHTSQYLCASSESAGFTDTQYFGPGTRLTVL.

The chain has TRBV29-1 and TRBJ1-2, with D unclear. V shed 3 bases and J shed 5 bases, with 13 bases lying between them. From germline, CDR1 is SQVTM and CDR2 ANQGSEA. The CDR3 is 13 residues long. DNA of the CDR3: TGCAGCGTTGATATTCGGCAGAATTATGGCTACACCTTC. This codes for CSVDIRQNYGYTF. Full variable domain (remainder filled in from reference TRBV29-1 and TRBJ1-2): SAVISQKPSRDICQRGTSLTIQCQVDSQVTMMFWYRQQPGQSLTLIATANQGSEATYESGFVIDKFPISRPNLTFSTLTVSNMSPEDSSIYLCSVDIRQNYGYTFGSGTRLTVV.

The chain couples TRBV7-8 to TRBJ2-1, with TRBD1 identical over 7 bases. The CDR3 loop spans 15 amino acids. After removal of 3 bases from V and 4 bases from J, the junction contained 6 bases not matched to a gene. In germline, CDR1 is SGHVS, CDR2 FQNEAQ. CDR3 residues: CASSFFRDRYNEQFF. Here the CDR3 DNA reads TGTGCCAGCAGCTTCTTTCGGGACAGATACAATGAGCAGTTCTTC.